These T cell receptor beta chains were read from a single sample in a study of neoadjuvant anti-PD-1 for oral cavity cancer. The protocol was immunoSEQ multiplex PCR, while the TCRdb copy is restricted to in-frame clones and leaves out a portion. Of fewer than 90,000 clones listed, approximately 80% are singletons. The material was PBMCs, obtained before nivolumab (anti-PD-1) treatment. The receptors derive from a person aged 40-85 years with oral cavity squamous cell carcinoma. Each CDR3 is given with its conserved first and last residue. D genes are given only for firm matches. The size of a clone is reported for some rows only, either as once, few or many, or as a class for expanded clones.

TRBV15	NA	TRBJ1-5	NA	CATSGGQYSNQPQHF
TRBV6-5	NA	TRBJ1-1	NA	CASSYSIVSHGTEAFF
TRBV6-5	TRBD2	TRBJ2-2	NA	CASSYLAGGTTGELFF
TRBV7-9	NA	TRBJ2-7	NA	CASSSDAGLSPYEQYF
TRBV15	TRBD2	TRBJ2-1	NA	CATSQVLASGSLVQFF
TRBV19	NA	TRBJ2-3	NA	CASTLGPGSTDTQYF
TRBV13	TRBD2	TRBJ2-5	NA	CASSLGAGRGQETQYF
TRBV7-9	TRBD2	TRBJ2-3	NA	CASQSREGIADTQYF
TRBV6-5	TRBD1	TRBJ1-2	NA	CASRDRDGYTF
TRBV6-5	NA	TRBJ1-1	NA	CASSSTGRTEAFF
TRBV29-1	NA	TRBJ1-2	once	CSVEDRNYGYTF
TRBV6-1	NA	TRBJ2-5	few	CASSVGWGEYQETQYF
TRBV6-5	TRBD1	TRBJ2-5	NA	CASSYWTGSLETQYF
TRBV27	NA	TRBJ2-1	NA	CASSSVGVSFGDEQFF
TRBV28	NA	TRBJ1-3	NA	CASGRGGNTIYF
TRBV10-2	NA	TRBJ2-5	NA	CASIREYQETQYF
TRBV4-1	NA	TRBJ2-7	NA	CASSLGLGTYEQYF
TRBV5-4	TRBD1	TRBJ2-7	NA	CASSLQGAVEQYF
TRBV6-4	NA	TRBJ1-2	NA	CASSDGGFPRGYTF
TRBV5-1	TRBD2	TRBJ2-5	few	CASNQNLAGGPFQETQYF
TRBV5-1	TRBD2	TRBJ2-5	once	CASSLVLSGGQGGYGETQYF
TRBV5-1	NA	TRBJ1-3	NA	CASSLVGQPSGNTIYF
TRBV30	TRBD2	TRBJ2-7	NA	CAWRERDKNEQYF
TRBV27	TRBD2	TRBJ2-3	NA	CASSSPFFSGEGDTQYF
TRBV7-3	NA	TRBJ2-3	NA	CASSEGTSAQYF
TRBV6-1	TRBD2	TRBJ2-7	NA	CASKGLAGEEQYF
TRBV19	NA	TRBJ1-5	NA	CASSKISRTDNQPQHF
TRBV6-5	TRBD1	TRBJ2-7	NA	CASHKGQFYEQYF
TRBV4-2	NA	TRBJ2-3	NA	CASSQGPGRTQYF
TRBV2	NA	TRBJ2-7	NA	CASSVRPIDEQYF
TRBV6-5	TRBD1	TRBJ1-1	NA	CASTPGQGGLAEAFF
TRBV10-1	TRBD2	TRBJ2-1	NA	CASSGTRGNEQFF